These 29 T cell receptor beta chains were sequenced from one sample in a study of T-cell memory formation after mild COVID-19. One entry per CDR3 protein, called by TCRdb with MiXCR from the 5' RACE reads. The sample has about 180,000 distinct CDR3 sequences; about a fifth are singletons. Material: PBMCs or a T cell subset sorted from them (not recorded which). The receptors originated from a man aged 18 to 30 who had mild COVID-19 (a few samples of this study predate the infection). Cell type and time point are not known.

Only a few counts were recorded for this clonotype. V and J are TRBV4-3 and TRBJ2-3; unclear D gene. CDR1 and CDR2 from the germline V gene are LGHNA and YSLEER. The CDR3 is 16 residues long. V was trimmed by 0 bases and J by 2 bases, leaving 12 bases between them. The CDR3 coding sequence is TGCGCCAGCAGCCAAGATTGGGAACAGCACACAGATACGCAGTATTTT. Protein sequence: CASSQDWEQHTDTQYF.

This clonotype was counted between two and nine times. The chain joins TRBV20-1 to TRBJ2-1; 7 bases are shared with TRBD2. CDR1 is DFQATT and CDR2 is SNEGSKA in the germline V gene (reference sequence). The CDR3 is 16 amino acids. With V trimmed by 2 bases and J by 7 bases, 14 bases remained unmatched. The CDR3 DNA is TGCAGTGCTAGAAATACTAGCTGGAGCGGGGATAATGAGCAGTTCTTC. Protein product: CSARNTSWSGDNEQFF.

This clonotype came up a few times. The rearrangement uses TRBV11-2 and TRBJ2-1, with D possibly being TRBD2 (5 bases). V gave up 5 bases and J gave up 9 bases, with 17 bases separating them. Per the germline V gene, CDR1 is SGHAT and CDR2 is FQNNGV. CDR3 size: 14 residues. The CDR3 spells CASSPREGWGEQFF. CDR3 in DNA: TGTGCCAGCAGCCCGAGAGAGGGCTGGGGTGAGCAGTTCTTC.

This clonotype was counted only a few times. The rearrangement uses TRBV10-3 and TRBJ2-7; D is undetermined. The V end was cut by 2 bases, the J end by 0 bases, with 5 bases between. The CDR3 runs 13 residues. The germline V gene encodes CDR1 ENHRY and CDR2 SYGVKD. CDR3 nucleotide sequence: TGTGCCATCAGTGAGACAGTCTCCTACGAGCAGTACTTC. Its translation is CAISETVSYEQYF.

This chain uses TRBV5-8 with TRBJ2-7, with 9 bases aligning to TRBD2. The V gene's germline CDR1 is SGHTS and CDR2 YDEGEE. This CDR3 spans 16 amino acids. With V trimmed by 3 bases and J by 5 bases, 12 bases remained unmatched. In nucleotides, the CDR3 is TGTGCCAGCAGCTCCTATCTAGCGGGGAAGGTAGACGAGCAGTACTTC. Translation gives CASSSYLAGKVDEQYF.

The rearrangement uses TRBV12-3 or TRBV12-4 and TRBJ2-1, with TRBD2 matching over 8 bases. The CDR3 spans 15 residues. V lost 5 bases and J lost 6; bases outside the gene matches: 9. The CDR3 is CASSAYSGNPNEQFF. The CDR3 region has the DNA TGTGCCAGCAGTGCCTATAGCGGGAACCCCAATGAGCAGTTCTTC.

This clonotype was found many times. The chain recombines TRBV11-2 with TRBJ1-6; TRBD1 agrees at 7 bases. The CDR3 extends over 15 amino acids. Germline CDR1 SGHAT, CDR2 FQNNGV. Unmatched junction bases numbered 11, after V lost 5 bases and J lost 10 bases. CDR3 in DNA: TGTGCCAGCAGCCCATCAAGACAGGGCTTATCACCCCTCCACTTT. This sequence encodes CASSPSRQGLSPLHF.

This CDR3 is CASRRQGGTRMANEKLFF. The CDR3 nucleotides are TGTGCCAGCAGGAGACAGGGAGGGACTAGGATGGCTAATGAAAAACTGTTTTTT. The J gene is TRBJ1-4, the V gene TRBV5-5, with TRBD1 matching 7 bases. Trimming took 5 bases from V and 3 from J; bases not matched to a gene: 16. Germline lookup yields CDR1 SGHKS and CDR2 YYEKEE (reference sequence). The CDR3 contains 18 residues.

The CDR3 spells CASSPGEGYNSPLHF. CDR3 bases: TGTGCCAGCAGCCCCGGGGAGGGCTATAATTCACCCCTCCACTTT. The chain recombines TRBV28 with TRBJ1-6, with D uncertain. Trimming left V 6 bases short and J 3 bases short, with 12 bases between. Per the germline V gene, CDR1 is MDHEN and CDR2 is SYDVKM. This CDR3 comprises 15 residues.

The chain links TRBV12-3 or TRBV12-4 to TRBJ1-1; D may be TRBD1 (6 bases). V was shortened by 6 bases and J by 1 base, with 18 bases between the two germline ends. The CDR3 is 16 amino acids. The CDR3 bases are TGTGCCAGCAGATACCGACAGGCCAAAACGAACACTGAAGCTTTCTTT. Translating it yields CASRYRQAKTNTEAFF.

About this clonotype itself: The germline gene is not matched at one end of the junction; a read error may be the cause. The CDR3 protein is CASSIYTGAMNTEAFF. DNA for the CDR3: TGTGCCAGCAGCATATACACAGGGGCCATGAACACTGAGGCTTTCTTT. The J gene is TRBJ1-1, the V gene TRBV5-8; the match to TRBD1 covers 7 bases. Germline lookup yields CDR1 SGHTS and CDR2 YDEGEE. CDR3 length: 16 residues.

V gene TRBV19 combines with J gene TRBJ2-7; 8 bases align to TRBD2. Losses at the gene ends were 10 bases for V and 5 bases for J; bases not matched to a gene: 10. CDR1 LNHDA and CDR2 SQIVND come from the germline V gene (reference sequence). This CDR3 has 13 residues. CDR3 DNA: TGTGCCACCGCGGGAGGTCAGGGAGACGAGCAGTACGTC. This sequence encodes CATAGGQGDEQYV.

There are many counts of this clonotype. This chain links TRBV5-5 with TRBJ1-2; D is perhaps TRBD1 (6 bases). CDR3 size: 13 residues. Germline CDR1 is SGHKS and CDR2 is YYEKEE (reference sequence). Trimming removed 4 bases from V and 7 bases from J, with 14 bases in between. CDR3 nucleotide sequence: TGTGCCAGCAGCCCAACACAGGGTGGTGGCTACACCTTC. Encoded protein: CASSPTQGGGYTF.

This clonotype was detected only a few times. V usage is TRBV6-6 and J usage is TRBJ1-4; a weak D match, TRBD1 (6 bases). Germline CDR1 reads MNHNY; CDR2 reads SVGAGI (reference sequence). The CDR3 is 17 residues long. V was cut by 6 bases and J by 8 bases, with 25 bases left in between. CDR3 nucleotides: TGTGCCAGCAGCCACGCCATCGGGGGCCGGTACAGGGAAAAACTGTTTTTT. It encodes CASSHAIGGRYREKLFF.

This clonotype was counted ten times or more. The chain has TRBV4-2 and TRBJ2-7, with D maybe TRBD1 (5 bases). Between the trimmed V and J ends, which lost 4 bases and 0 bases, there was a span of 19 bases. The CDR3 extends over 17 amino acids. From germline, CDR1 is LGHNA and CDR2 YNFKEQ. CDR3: CASSRRGHTGSSYEQYF. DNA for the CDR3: TGTGCCAGCAGCCGAAGGGGCCATACTGGTAGCTCCTACGAGCAGTACTTC.

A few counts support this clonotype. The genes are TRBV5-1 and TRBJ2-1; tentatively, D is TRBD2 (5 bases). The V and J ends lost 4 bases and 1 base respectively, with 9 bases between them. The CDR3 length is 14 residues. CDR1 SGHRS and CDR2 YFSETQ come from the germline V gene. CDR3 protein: CASSPDYSYNEQFF. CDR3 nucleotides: TGCGCCAGCAGCCCCGACTATTCCTACAATGAGCAGTTCTTC. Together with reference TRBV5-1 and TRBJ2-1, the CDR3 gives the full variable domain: KAGVTQTPRYLIKTRGQQVTLSCSPISGHRSVSWYQQTPGQGLQFLFEYFSETQRNKGNFPGRFSGRQFSNSRSEMNVSTLELGDSALYLCASSPDYSYNEQFFGPGTRLTVL.

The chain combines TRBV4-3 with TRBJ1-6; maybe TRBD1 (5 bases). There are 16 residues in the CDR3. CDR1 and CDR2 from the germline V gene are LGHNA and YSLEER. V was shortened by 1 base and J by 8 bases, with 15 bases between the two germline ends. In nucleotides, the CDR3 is TGCGCCAGCAGCCAAGTTACCGGGGACGGCGATTCACCCCTCCACTTT. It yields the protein CASSQVTGDGDSPLHF.

CDR3 region: CASRGGRAQGQPQHF. In DNA, the CDR3 is TGTGCCAGCAGGGGTGGACGGGCCCAAGGGCAGCCCCAGCATTTT. This sequence joins TRBV28 and TRBJ1-5; no firm D call. V dropped 6 bases and J dropped 7 bases, with 19 bases sitting between them. The CDR3 has 15 residues. Germline V gene sequence: CDR1 MDHEN, CDR2 SYDVKM.

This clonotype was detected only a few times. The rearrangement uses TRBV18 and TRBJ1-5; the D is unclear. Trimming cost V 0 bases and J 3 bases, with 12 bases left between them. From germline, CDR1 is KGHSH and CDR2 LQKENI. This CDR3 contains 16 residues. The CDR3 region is CASSPPGPGVNQPQHF. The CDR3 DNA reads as TGTGCCAGCTCACCACCCGGACCGGGCGTCAATCAGCCCCAGCATTTT.

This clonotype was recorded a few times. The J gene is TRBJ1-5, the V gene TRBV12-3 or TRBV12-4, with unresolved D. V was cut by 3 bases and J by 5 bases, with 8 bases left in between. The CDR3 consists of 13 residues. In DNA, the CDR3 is TGTGCCAGCAGTTTCCTACGGGATCAGCCCCAGCATTTT. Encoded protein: CASSFLRDQPQHF.

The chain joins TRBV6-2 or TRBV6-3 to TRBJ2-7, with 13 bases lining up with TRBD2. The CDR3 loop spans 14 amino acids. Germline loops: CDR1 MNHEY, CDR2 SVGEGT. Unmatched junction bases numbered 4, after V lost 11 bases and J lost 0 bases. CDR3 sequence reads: CAGRTSGGSYEQYF. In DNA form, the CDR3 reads TGTGCCGGGAGGACTAGCGGGGGCTCCTACGAGCAGTACTTC.

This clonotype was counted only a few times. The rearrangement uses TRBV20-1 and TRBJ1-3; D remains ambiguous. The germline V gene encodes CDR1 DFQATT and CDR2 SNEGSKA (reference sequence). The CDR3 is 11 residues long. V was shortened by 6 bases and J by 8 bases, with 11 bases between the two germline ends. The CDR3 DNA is TGCAGTGCCCCCGCTGTAGACACCATATATTTT. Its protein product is CSAPAVDTIYF.

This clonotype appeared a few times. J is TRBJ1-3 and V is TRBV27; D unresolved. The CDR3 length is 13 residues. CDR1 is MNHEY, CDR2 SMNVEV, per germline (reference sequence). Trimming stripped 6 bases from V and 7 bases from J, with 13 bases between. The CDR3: CASSPLFGNTIYF. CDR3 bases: TGTGCCAGCAGCCCCCTCTTTGGCAACACCATATATTTT.

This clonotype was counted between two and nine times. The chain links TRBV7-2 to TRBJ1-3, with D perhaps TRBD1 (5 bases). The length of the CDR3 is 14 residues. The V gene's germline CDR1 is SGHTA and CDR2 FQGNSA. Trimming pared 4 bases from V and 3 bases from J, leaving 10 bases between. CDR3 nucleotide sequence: TGTGCCAGCAGCTGGGACGGTGGTGGAAACACCATATATTTT. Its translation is CASSWDGGGNTIYF.

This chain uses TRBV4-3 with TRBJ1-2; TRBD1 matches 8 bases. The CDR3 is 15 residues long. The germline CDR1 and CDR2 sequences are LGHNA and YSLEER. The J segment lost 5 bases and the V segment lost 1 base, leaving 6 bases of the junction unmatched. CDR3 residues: CASSQVQGDPYGYTF. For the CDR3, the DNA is TGCGCCAGCAGCCAAGTACAGGGGGACCCTTATGGCTACACCTTC.

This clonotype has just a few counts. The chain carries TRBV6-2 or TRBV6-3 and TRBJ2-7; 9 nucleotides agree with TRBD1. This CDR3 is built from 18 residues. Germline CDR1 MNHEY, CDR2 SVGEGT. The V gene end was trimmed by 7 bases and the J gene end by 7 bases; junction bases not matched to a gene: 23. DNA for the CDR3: TGTGCCAGCACCGCCGGCGAGAAGGTACCGGGACAGGGAAAAGAGCAGTACGTC. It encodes CASTAGEKVPGQGKEQYV.

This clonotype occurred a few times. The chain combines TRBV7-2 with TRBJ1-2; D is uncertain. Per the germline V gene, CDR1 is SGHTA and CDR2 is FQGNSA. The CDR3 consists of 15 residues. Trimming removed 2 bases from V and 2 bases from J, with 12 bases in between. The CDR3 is CASSLFRQDNYGYTF. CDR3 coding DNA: TGTGCCAGCAGCTTATTTCGTCAGGACAACTATGGCTACACCTTC. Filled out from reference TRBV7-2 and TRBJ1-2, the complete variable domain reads GAGVSQSPSNKVTEKGKDVELRCDPISGHTALYWYRQSLGQGLEFLIYFQGNSAPDKSGLPSDRFSAERTGGSVSTLTIQRTQQEDSAVYLCASSLFRQDNYGYTFGSGTRLTVV.

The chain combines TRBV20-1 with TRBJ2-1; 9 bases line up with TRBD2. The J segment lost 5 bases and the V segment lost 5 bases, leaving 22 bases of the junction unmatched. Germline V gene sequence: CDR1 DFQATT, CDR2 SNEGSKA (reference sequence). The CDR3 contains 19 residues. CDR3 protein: CSARSMEERGAPLNNEQFF. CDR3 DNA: TGCAGTGCTCGCTCGATGGAGGAGCGGGGGGCCCCACTAAACAATGAGCAGTTCTTC.

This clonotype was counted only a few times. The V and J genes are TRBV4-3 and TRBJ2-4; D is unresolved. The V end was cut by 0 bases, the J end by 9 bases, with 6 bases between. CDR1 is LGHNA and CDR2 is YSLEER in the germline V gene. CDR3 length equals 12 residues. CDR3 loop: CASSQEGIIQYF. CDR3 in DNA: TGCGCCAGCAGCCAAGAAGGAATCATTCAGTACTTC.